The T cell receptor beta chain under discussion was sequenced for a study of OX40 agonist ivuxolimab in advanced cancers. The wider study: Melanoma, hepatocellular carcinoma, head and neck or renal cell cancer occurred in dose-escalation patients. Of the participants, 40% had some prior anti-PD-1, anti-PD-L1 or anti-CTLA-4 therapy, which was allowed. Whole-study findings and limits: Patients with a partial response at 0.1-3.0 mg/kg had among the lowest clonal expansion.

Clones were read by immunoSEQ multiplex PCR, and TCRdb kept only the in-frame ones, dropping some. The repertoire consists of around 64,000 clones, with 90% to 95% occurring once and the leading ten covering roughly 7.5%. The investigators sampled blood at baseline, at cycle 4 day 1, and at cycle 7 day 1. This clone is labeled as medium-sized. Its matching antigen is unknown. Other DNA sequences in this specimen translate into the identical CDR3. This CDR3 is built from 13 residues. The ends were cut back, 2 bases at V and 3 bases at J, with 7 bases in the middle. Germline lookup yields CDR1 SNHLY and CDR2 FYNNEI.

This sample comprised CD4+ or CD8+ T cells sorted from blood, obtained in a trial of the OX40 agonist ivuxolimab. The chain links TRBV2 to TRBJ1-2, with D maybe TRBD1 (5 bases). The TCR was taken from an adult with an advanced solid tumor such as melanoma, head and neck, liver or kidney cancer. The CDR3 DNA reads as TGTGCCAGCAGTGAACCGGGGCACTATGGCTACACCTTC. It specifies CASSEPGHYGYTF.